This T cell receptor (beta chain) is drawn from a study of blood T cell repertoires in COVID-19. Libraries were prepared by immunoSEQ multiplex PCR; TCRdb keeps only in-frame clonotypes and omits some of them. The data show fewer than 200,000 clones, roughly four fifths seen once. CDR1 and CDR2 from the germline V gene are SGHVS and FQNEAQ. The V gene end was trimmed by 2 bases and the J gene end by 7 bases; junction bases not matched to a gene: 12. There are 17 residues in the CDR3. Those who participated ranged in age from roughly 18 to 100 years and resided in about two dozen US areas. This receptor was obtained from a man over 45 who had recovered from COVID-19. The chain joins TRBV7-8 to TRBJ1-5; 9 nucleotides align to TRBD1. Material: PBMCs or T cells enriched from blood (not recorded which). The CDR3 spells CASSLSNRGPFGQPQHF. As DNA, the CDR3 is TGTGCCAGCAGCTTAAGCAACAGGGGGCCATTCGGGCAGCCCCAGCATTTT.